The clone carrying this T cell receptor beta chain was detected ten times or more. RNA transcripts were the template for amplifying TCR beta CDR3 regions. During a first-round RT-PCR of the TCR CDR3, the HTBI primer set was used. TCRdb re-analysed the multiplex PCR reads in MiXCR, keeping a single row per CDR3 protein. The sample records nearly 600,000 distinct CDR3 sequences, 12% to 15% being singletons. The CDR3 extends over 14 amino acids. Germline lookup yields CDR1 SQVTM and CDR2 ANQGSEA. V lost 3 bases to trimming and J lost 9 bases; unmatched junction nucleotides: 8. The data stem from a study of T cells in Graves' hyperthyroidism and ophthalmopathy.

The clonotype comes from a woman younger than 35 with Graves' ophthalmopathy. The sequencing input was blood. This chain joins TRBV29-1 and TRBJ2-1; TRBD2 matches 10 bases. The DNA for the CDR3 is TGCAGCGTTGATGGGCTAGCGGGAGACGGTGAGCAGTTCTTC. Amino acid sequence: CSVDGLAGDGEQFF.